One sample yielded the 21 T cell receptor beta chains listed below, sequenced in a study of Graves' ophthalmopathy and Graves' hyperthyroidism. The TCR beta CDR3 regions underwent amplification from RNA transcripts. HTBI-primed RT-PCR formed the first round, and a multiplex PCR formed the second. TCRdb called the multiplex PCR reads again in MiXCR, with one record for every CDR3 protein. The sample has 600,000 to 950,000 distinct CDR3 sequences, around 40% seen once. Input material: peripheral blood. The receptor set was obtained from an adult man with Graves' ophthalmopathy.

The rearrangement uses TRBV25-1 and TRBJ2-7, with 15 bases matching TRBD2. This CDR3 is built from 18 residues. Losses at the gene ends were 5 bases for V and 1 base for J; bases not matched to a gene: 9. CDR1 and CDR2 from the germline V gene are MGHDK and SYGVNS. CDR3 nucleotide sequence: TGTGCCAGCAGTCTCGCGCGCGGACTAGCGGGAGGGTCCTACGAGCAGTACTTC. It translates to CASSLARGLAGGSYEQYF.

The rearrangement links TRBV24-1 to TRBJ1-1; TRBD1 matches at 10 bases. CDR3 length: 14 residues. Germline V CDR1 and CDR2: KGHDR, SFDVKD. J was trimmed by 7 bases and V by 4 bases; bases with no gene match: 5. CDR3 in DNA: TGTGCCACCAGTGACCCAGGGACAGGGGTTGAAGCTTTCTTT. This gives the protein CATSDPGTGVEAFF.

The V gene is TRBV7-2, the J gene TRBJ2-7, with D possibly being TRBD2 (5 bases). Germline V gene lookup returns CDR1 SGHTA and CDR2 FQGNSA. The ends were cut back, 4 bases at V and 0 bases at J, with 19 bases in the middle. This CDR3 comprises 17 residues. The CDR3 bases are TGTGCCAGCAGCTCCATAGTTACTAGGACCAGCTCCTACGAGCAGTACTTC. It yields the protein CASSSIVTRTSSYEQYF. The full variable domain, with the rest looked up from reference TRBV7-2 and TRBJ2-7, is GAGVSQSPSNKVTEKGKDVELRCDPISGHTALYWYRQSLGQGLEFLIYFQGNSAPDKSGLPSDRFSAERTGGSVSTLTIQRTQQEDSAVYLCASSSIVTRTSSYEQYFGPGTRLTVT.

The rearrangement links TRBV10-3 to TRBJ2-7, with a possible D match to TRBD2 (6 bases). V gave up 11 bases and J gave up 3 bases, with 20 bases separating them. In germline, CDR1 is ENHRY, CDR2 SYGVKD. This CDR3 region has 14 residues. The CDR3 here is CAWSAGLGDYEQYF. The CDR3 coding sequence is TGTGCCTGGAGTGCGGGACTGGGGGACTACGAGCAGTACTTC.

This clonotype was seen a handful of times. This sequence joins TRBV25-1 and TRBJ2-6; no definite D call. Deletions cut 5 bases from V and 0 bases from J, with 8 bases between. The CDR3 length is 15 residues. CDR1 and CDR2 (germline): MGHDK, SYGVNS. The CDR3: CASSPRFSGANVLTF. Here the CDR3 DNA reads TGTGCCAGCAGTCCCCGATTCTCTGGGGCCAACGTCCTGACTTTC.

This rearrangement joins TRBV14 to TRBJ2-2; D perhaps matches TRBD2 (5 bases). This CDR3 contains 15 residues. Germline V gene sequence: CDR1 SGHDN, CDR2 FVKESK. Between the trimmed V and J ends, which lost 4 bases and 3 bases, there was a span of 12 bases. CDR3 region: CASSLAIGDTGELFF. The CDR3 nucleotides read TGTGCCAGCAGCCTAGCGATTGGGGACACCGGGGAGCTGTTTTTT.

This sequence joins TRBV7-9 and TRBJ2-5; TRBD2 matches at 7 bases. This CDR3 has 17 amino acids. Germline lookup yields CDR1 SEHNR and CDR2 FQNEAQ (reference sequence). J was trimmed by 3 bases and V by 3 bases; bases with no gene match: 13. CDR3 nucleotides: TGTGCCAGCAGCTTTAATTTGCGGGGGACGATCGAAGAGACCCAGTACTTC. Its protein product is CASSFNLRGTIEETQYF.

This clonotype has a count of ten or more. The genes are TRBV7-6 and TRBJ1-1, with TRBD1 matching 9 bases. The CDR3 consists of 15 residues. Looked up from germline, CDR1 is SGHVS and CDR2 is FNYEAQ. V was clipped by 5 bases and J by 1 base; unmatched bases: 5. The CDR3 loop reads CASSTWDRANTEAFF. As DNA, the CDR3 is TGTGCCAGCAGCACCTGGGACAGGGCGAACACTGAAGCTTTCTTT. Based on the CDR3 plus reference TRBV7-6 and TRBJ1-1, the full variable domain is GAGVSQSPRYKVTKRGQDVALRCDPISGHVSLYWYRQALGQGPEFLTYFNYEAQQDKSGLPNDRFSAERPEGSISTLTIQRTEQRDSAMYRCASSTWDRANTEAFFGQGTRLTVV.

This chain links TRBV20-1 with TRBJ1-6; D not certain. Trimming took 4 bases from V and 7 from J, leaving 14 bases between them. This CDR3 has 14 residues. The germline V gene encodes CDR1 DFQATT and CDR2 SNEGSKA (reference sequence). The CDR3 loop is CSAKTGPWNSPLHF. CDR3 DNA: TGCAGTGCTAAAACCGGGCCATGGAATTCACCCCTCCACTTT.

V is TRBV7-9 and J is TRBJ2-5; D remains unclear. Germline CDR1 reads SEHNR; CDR2 reads FQNEAQ (reference sequence). The CDR3 covers 14 residues. Trimming cost V 7 bases and J 1 base, with 13 bases left between them. For the CDR3, the DNA is TGTGCCAGCACCCTGACCCCGTCCCAAGAGACCCAGTACTTC. The encoded protein is CASTLTPSQETQYF.

This chain connects TRBV11-2 to TRBJ1-1; D is uncertain. CDR1 is SGHAT and CDR2 is FQNNGV in the germline V gene. The CDR3 contains 13 residues. The V and J ends lost 7 bases and 5 bases respectively, with 14 bases between them. CDR3 nucleotides: TGTGCCAGCACCCCAACGGAGGGAACTGAAGCTTTCTTT. This translates into CASTPTEGTEAFF.

Comments on this clonotype: This may be a read error: a much more frequent sequence differs by one nucleotide. CDR3: CASSECPGARQETQYF. The CDR3 nucleotides are TGTGCCAGCAGTGAATGCCCAGGGGCGAGGCAAGAGACCCAGTACTTC. This chain links TRBV10-3 with TRBJ2-5, with a weak D call TRBD1 (6 bases). The CDR3 has 16 residues. CDR1 is ENHRY, CDR2 SYGVKD, per germline.

In this sample, this clonotype turned up a few times. This chain connects TRBV7-2 to TRBJ2-7; 8 positions agree with TRBD2. The CDR3 loop spans 15 amino acids. From germline, CDR1 is SGHTA and CDR2 FQGNSA. V was pared by 6 bases and J by 1 base, with 8 bases of the junction left unmatched. CDR3 amino acids: CASSFAGGRSYEQYF. The CDR3 DNA reads TGTGCCAGCAGTTTCGCGGGAGGTCGGTCCTACGAGCAGTACTTC.

This clonotype was detected only a few times. The V call is TRBV11-2, the J call TRBJ1-2; D might be TRBD1 (6 bases). V gave up 0 bases and J gave up 5 bases, with 10 bases separating them. CDR3 length: 14 amino acids. Germline lookup yields CDR1 SGHAT and CDR2 FQNNGV. CDR3 sequence reads: CASSLDPTGYGYTF. The CDR3 DNA reads TGTGCCAGCAGCTTAGACCCAACAGGGTATGGCTACACCTTC. Complete variable domain (other parts from reference TRBV11-2 and TRBJ1-2): EAGVAQSPRYKIIEKRQSVAFWCNPISGHATLYWYQQILGQGPKLLIQFQNNGVVDDSQLPKDRFSAERLKGVDSTLKIQPAKLEDSAVYLCASSLDPTGYGYTFGSGTRLTVV.

The V and J genes are TRBV20-1 and TRBJ2-5; 10 bases line up with TRBD2. This CDR3 region has 17 residues. J lost 5 bases, V lost 6 bases, and 18 bases had no gene match. Germline-derived CDR1 and CDR2 are DFQATT and SNEGSKA (reference sequence). Written as DNA, the CDR3 is TGCAGTGCCGAGGGGTCTAGCGGGGGAAATGGTTTGGAGACCCAGTACTTC. It encodes CSAEGSSGGNGLETQYF.

In DNA form, the CDR3 reads TGTGCCAGCAGCCTCAGTAGAGTTCGGGACACTGAAGCTTTCTTT. Its protein product is CASSLSRVRDTEAFF. The chain employs TRBV7-3 and TRBJ1-1; D remains ambiguous. This CDR3 region has 15 residues. With 5 bases removed from V and 3 bases from J, the gap between germline ends came to 16 bases. CDR1 is SGHTA and CDR2 is FQGTGA in the germline V gene.

This chain links TRBV12-3 or TRBV12-4 with TRBJ1-6, with D uncertain. The CDR3 loop spans 14 amino acids. V lost 1 base and J lost 9, with 10 bases in between. The CDR3 DNA is TGTGCCAGCAGTTTAGAGGCACCAGGTTCACCCCTCCACTTT. Translating gives CASSLEAPGSPLHF.

The chain couples TRBV29-1 to TRBJ2-7, with 12 bases matching TRBD1. V gave up 7 bases and J gave up 6 bases; unmatched junction bases: 10. There are 14 residues in the CDR3. Germline V gene lookup returns CDR1 SQVTM and CDR2 ANQGSEA. The CDR3 DNA is TGCAGCGCCAGCAAGGGGACAGGGGGCACCGAGCAGTACTTC. This gives the protein CSASKGTGGTEQYF.

This clonotype was counted a few times. The chain combines TRBV15 with TRBJ2-5, with D tentatively TRBD1 or TRBD2 (6 bases each). Deletions cut 5 bases from V and 0 bases from J, with 22 bases between. The CDR3 totals 18 residues. Germline loops: CDR1 LNHNV, CDR2 YYDKDF (reference sequence). The CDR3 DNA reads TGTGCCACCAGCGGCCAAAGTGGAGGGGGAGTCGACCAAGAGACCCAGTACTTC. Protein sequence: CATSGQSGGGVDQETQYF. Full variable domain (missing parts from reference TRBV15 and TRBJ2-5): DAMVIQNPRYQVTQFGKPVTLSCSQTLNHNVMYWYQQKSSQAPKLLFHYYDKDFNNEADTPDNFQSRRPNTSFCFLDIRSPGLGDTAMYLCATSGQSGGGVDQETQYFGPGTRLLVL.

In this sample, this clonotype turned up many times. The chain carries TRBV2 and TRBJ2-2, with D maybe TRBD1 (5 bases). V was pared by 4 bases and J by 6 bases, with 12 bases between. The CDR3 extends over 14 amino acids. From germline, CDR1 is SNHLY and CDR2 FYNNEI. DNA for the CDR3: TGTGCCAGCAGTGGGCAGGGAAAGGCCGGGGAGCTGTTTTTT. Its translation: CASSGQGKAGELFF.

The chain couples TRBV27 to TRBJ1-1; D call uncertain. The CDR3 is made up of 11 amino acids. Germline V CDR1 and CDR2: MNHEY, SMNVEV (reference sequence). Trimming cost V 8 bases and J 4 bases, with 8 bases left between them. CDR3 sequence reads: CASEMGTEAFF. CDR3 DNA sequence: TGTGCCAGCGAAATGGGCACTGAAGCTTTCTTT.